Each of the 3 T cell receptor beta chains below was sequenced from the same sample in a study of early T cells in non-severe SARS-CoV-2 infection. TCRdb recomputed calls from the 5' RACE reads with MiXCR, one row per CDR3 protein. The table lists tens of thousands of distinct CDR3 sequences, 11% to 15% of them singletons. The sample was whole blood. The source of these receptors is an adult who was a healthcare worker with PCR-confirmed SARS-CoV-2 infection or an uninfected control (not recorded which).

The chain employs TRBV11-2 and TRBJ1-6; D may be TRBD1 (5 bases). V was clipped by 1 base and J by 5 bases, with 6 bases between them. Per the germline V gene, CDR1 is SGHAT and CDR2 is FQNNGV. This CDR3 region has 14 residues. Here the CDR3 reads CASSLGGDNSPLHF. The DNA of the CDR3 is TGTGCCAGCAGCTTAGGAGGGGATAATTCACCCCTCCACTTT. Based on the CDR3 plus reference TRBV11-2 and TRBJ1-6, the full variable domain is EAGVAQSPRYKIIEKRQSVAFWCNPISGHATLYWYQQILGQGPKLLIQFQNNGVVDDSQLPKDRFSAERLKGVDSTLKIQPAKLEDSAVYLCASSLGGDNSPLHFGNGTRLTVT.

This clonotype was counted only a few times. The chain couples TRBV28 to TRBJ1-1, with D possibly being TRBD1 (5 bases). Germline V gene lookup returns CDR1 MDHEN and CDR2 SYDVKM. The CDR3 extends over 15 amino acids. V lost 6 bases and J 0 bases, leaving 14 bases between the germline ends. CDR3 sequence (DNA): TGTGCCAGCAGGCCGGTCGGGACGGTGAACACTGAAGCTTTCTTT. This encodes CASRPVGTVNTEAFF.

The chain links TRBV5-1 to TRBJ1-2; possibly TRBD1 for D (6 bases). Trimming removed 4 bases at V and 0 bases at J, with 22 bases between. Germline CDR1 reads SGHRS; CDR2 reads YFSETQ. There are 18 residues in the CDR3. The CDR3 region is CASSPQLSGQVTNYGYTF. The DNA of the CDR3 is TGCGCCAGCAGCCCCCAATTGTCGGGACAAGTTACTAACTATGGCTACACCTTC.